This record covers a single TCR beta chain. This sample was included in a study of control samples from healthy donors and cancer patients. The data were produced by immunoSEQ multiplex PCR, yet TCRdb's version contains in-frame clones alone and is incomplete. The sample yields tens of thousands of clones, 80% to 90% seen once. CDR3 length: 13 residues. V was shortened by 4 bases and J by 10 bases, with 19 bases between the two germline ends. The germline V gene encodes CDR1 SQVTM and CDR2 ANQGSEA. Material for sequencing was PBMCs. The source of this sequence is a woman aged 45-60 years with lung cancer. V and J are TRBV29-1 and TRBJ1-2; the D is unclear. DNA of the CDR3: TGCAGCGTTGTGGACGGCCCCATGAGAGACTACACCTTC. This encodes CSVVDGPMRDYTF.